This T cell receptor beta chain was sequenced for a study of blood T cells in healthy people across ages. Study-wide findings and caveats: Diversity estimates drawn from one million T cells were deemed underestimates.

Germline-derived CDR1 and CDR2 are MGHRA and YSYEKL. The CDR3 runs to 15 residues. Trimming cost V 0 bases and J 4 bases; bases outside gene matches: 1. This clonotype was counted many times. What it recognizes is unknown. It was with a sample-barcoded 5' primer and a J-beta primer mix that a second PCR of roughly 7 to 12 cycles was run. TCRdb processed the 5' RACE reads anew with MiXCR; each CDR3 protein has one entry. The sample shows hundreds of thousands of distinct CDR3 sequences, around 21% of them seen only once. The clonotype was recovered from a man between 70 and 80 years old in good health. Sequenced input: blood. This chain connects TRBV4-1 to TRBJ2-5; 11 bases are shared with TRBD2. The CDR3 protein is CASSQDGLAGETQYF. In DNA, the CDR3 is TGCGCCAGCAGCCAAGATGGACTAGCGGGAGAGACCCAGTACTTC.